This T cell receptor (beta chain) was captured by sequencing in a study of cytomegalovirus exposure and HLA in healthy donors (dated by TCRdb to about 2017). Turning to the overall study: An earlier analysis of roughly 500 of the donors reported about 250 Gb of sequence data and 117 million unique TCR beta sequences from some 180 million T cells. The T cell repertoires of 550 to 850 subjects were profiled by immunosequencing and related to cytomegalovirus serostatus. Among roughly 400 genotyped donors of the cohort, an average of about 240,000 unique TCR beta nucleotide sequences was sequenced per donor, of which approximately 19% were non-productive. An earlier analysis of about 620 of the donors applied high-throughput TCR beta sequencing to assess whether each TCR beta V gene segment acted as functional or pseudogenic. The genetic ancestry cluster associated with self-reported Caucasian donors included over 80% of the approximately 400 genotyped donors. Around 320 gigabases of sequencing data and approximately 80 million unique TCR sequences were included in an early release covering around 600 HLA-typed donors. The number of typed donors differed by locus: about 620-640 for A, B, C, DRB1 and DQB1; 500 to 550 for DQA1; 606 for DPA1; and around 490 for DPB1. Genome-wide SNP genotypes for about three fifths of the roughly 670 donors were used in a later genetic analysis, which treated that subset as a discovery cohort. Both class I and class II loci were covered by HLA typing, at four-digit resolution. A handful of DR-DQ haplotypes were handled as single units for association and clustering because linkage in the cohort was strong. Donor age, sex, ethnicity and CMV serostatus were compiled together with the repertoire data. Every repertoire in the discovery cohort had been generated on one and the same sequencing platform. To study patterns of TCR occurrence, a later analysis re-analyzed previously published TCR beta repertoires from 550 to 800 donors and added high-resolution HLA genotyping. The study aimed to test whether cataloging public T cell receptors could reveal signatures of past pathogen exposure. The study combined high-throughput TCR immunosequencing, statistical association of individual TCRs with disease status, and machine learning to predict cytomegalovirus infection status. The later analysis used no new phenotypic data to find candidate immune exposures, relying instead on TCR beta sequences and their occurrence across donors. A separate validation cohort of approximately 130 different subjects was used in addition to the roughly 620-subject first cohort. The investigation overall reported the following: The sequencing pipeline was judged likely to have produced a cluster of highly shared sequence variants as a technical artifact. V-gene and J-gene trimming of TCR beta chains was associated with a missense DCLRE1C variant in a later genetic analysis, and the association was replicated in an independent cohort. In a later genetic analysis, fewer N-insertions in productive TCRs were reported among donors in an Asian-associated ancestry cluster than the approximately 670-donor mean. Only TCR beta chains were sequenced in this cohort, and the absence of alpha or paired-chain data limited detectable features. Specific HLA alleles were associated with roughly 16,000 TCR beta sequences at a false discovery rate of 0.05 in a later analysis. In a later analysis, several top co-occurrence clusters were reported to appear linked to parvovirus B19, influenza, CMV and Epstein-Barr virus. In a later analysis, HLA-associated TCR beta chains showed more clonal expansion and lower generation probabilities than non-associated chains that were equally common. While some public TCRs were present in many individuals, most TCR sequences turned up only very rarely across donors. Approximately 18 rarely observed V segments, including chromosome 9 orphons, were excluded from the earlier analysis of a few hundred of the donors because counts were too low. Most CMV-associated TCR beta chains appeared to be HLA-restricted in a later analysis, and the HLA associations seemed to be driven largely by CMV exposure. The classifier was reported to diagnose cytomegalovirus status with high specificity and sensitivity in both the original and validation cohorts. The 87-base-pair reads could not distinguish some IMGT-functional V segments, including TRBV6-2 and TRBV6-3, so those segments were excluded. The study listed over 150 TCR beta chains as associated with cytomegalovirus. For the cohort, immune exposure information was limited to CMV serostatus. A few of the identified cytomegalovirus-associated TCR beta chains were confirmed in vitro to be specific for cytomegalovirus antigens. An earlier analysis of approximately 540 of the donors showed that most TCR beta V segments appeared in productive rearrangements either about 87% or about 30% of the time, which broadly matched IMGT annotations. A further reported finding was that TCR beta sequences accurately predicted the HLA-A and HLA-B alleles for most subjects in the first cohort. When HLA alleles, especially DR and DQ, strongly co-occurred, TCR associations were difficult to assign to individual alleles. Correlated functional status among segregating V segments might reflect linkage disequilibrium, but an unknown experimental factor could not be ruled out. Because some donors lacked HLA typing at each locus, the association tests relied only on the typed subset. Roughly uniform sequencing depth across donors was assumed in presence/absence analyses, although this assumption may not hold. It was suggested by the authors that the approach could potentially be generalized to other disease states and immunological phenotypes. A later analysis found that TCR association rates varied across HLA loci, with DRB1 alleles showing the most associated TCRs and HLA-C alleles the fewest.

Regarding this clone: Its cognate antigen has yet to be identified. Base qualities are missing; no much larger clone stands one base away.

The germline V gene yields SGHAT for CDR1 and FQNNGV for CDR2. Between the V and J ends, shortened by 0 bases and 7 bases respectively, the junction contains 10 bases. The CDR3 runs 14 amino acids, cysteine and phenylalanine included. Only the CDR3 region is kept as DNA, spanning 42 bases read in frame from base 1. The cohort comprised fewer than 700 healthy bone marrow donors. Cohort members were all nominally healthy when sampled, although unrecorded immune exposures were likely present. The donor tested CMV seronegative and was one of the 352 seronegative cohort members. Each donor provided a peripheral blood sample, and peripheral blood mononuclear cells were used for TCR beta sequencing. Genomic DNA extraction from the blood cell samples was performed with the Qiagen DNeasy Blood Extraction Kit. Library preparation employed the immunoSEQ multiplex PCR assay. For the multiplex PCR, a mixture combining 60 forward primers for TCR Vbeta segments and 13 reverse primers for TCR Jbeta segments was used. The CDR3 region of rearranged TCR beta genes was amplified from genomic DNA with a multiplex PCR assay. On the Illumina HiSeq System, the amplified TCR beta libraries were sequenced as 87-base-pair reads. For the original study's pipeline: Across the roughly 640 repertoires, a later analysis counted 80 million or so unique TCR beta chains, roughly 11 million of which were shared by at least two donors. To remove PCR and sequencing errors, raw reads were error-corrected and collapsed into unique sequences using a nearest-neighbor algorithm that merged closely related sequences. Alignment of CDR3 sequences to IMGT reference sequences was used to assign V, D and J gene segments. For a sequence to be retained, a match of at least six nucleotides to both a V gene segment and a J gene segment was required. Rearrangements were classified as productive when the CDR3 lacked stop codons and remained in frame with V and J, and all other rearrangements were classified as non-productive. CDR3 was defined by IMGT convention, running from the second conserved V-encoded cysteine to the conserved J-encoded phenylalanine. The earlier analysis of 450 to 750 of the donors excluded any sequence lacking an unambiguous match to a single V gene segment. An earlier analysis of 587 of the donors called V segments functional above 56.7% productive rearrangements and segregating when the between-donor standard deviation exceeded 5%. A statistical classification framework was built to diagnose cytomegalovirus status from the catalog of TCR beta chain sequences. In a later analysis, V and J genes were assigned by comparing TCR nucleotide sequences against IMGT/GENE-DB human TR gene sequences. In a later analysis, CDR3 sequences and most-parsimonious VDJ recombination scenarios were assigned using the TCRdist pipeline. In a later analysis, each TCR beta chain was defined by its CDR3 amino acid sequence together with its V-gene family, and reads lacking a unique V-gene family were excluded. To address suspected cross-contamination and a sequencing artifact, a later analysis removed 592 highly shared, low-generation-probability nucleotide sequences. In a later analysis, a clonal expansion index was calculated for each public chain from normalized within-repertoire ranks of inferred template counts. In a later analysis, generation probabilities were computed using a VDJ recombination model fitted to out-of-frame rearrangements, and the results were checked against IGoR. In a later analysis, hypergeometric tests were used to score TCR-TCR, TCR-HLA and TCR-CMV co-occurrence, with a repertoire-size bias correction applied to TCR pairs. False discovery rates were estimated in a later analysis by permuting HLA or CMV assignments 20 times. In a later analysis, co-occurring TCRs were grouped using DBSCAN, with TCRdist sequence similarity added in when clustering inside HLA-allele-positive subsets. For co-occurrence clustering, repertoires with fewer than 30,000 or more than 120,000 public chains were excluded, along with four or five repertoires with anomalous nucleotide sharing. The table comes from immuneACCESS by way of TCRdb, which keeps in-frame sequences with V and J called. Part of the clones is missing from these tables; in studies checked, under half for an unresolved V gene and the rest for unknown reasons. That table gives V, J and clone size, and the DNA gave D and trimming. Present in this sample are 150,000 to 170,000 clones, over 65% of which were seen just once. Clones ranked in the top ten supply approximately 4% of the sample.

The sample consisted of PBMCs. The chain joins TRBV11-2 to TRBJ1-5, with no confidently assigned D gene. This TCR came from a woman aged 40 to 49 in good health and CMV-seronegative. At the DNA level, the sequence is TGTGCCAGCAGCTTAGATAGCCGGGGACAGCCCCAGCATTTT. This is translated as CASSLDSRGQPQHF.